This TCR beta chain was recovered during a study of blood T cell repertoires in COVID-19. Per germline, CDR1 MNHEY and CDR2 SVGAGI. Deletions cut 6 bases from V and 2 bases from J, with 6 bases between. This CDR3 spans 12 amino acids. Participants were aged about 18 to 89 years from 20 to 30 US areas. Two negative PCRs, clearance, or symptom resolution were required of recovered Cohort 3 donors. Libraries were prepared by immunoSEQ multiplex PCR; TCRdb keeps only in-frame clonotypes and omits some of them. The sample gives under 300,000 clones, approximately 90% of which show up once; about 9.3% is in the top ten.

The clonotype was recovered from a man between 40 and 49 years old who had recovered from COVID-19. Specimen: PBMCs or T cells enriched from blood (not recorded which). The chain employs TRBV6-5 and TRBJ2-3; the D is unclear. CDR3: CASRLPTDTQYF. The CDR3 nucleotides are TGTGCCAGCAGGCTACCCACAGATACGCAGTATTTT.